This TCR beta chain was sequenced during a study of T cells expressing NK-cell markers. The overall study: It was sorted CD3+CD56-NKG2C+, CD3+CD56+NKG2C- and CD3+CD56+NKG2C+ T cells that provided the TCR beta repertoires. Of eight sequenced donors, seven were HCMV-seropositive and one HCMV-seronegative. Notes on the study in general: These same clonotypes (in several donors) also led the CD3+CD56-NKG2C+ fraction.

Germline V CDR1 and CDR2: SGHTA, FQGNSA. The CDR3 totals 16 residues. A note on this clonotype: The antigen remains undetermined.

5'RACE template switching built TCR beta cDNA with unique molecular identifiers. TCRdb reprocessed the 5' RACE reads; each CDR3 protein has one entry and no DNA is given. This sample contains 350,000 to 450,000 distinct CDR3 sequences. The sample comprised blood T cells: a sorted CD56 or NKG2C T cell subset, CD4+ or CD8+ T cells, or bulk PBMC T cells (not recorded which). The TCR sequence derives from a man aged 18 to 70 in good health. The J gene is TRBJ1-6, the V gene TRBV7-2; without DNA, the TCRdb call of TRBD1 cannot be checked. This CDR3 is CASSFVPGQGESALHF. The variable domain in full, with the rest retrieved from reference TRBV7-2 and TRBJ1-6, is GAGVSQSPSNKVTEKGKDVELRCDPISGHTALYWYRQSLGQGLEFLIYFQGNSAPDKSGLPSDRFSAERTGGSVSTLTIQRTQQEDSAVYLCASSFVPGQGESALHFGNGTRLTVT.